The clone carrying this TCR beta chain has a count of ten or more. These data belong to a study of T cells in Graves' hyperthyroidism and ophthalmopathy. Between the trimmed V and J ends, which lost 8 bases and 2 bases, there was a span of 16 bases. The CDR3 is made up of 14 amino acids. Germline CDR1 and CDR2: MNHNS and SASEGT. The sample of blood was obtained at first hyperthyroidism diagnosis (before any ophthalmopathy symptoms). TCR beta CDR3 regions were amplified from RNA transcripts. RT-PCR in the first round (using the HTBI primer set) targeted the TCR CDR3. TCRdb reprocessed the multiplex PCR reads with MiXCR, giving one entry per CDR3 protein. This table holds approximately 270,000 distinct CDR3 sequences, about 14% found once.

This receptor was obtained from a woman between 40 and 50 years old with Graves' hyperthyroidism that later progressed to Graves' ophthalmopathy. Sequences were obtained from blood. The chain combines TRBV6-1 with TRBJ2-7; D possibly corresponds to TRBD2 (6 bases). The CDR3 DNA reads TGTGCCAGCGGCGGGACTGGTTCCGCCTACGAGCAGTACTTC. This translates into CASGGTGSAYEQYF.